The clone carrying this T cell receptor beta chain was detected only once. Its target is unknown. This entry comes from a study of T cells in localized non-small cell lung cancer. Study-wide results and limits: Adjacent lung held a median around 60 of the top 100 tumor clones. Higher blood T cell density tracked longer overall survival. Owing to sequencing of a solitary tumor region, heterogeneity cannot be discounted. Adjacent uninvolved lung had the highest clonality, suggesting focused antigen responses.

This table comes from immunoSEQ multiplex PCR, and its TCRdb copy is limited to in-frame clones, with some not included. This table holds roughly 15,000 clones, 75% to 90% found once. Trimming cost V 2 bases and J 4 bases; bases outside gene matches: 5. The CDR3 sequence is 15 residues long. Germline loops: CDR1 SGDLS, CDR2 YYNGEE. The rearrangement links TRBV9 to TRBJ1-1, with TRBD1 identical over 10 bases. The origin of this receptor is a female donor of 60 years or more with stage III squamous cell lung carcinoma. Source: peripheral blood, taken before any cancer treatment. DNA of the CDR3: TGTGCCAGCAGCGTGACAGGGGGCGCGTCCACTGAAGCTTTCTTT. It codes for CASSVTGGASTEAFF.